This T cell receptor beta chain came from a study of blood T cell repertoires in COVID-19 (dated by TCRdb to 2018 to 2021). At the level of the whole study: The collaborator samples originated in the United States, Italy and Spain and spanned the acute and convalescent phases of COVID-19. The material from the prospective study consisted of cDNA or gDNA derived from T cells, B-cell-depleted T cells, or PBMCs. The dataset comprised deeply sampled blood TCRbeta repertoires from subjects exposed to, actively infected with, or recovered from COVID-19. The repertoires were released in a freely available public database intended as a resource for research on the immune response to SARS-CoV-2. The samples were drawn from two sources: the first 160 participants of the ongoing ImmuneRACE study, and about 1,300 subjects contributed by 6 global collaborators. The sample metadata nearly always contained a de-identified subject ID, COVID-19 status, age in years and sex. HLA class I and class II types, where available, came from metadata supplied by the sample provider rather than from assay-based typing. The investigation overall reported the following: The quantity of clinical and demographic metadata differed by source and by participant and was supplied without curation.

Note on this clone: The antigen it binds to is not known. Base quality data are lacking; no much larger clone is found one base away.

V and J are truncated by 8 bases and 0 bases respectively, leaving an intervening sequence of 13 bases. The germline V gene (reference sequence) supplies CDR1 SEHNR and CDR2 FQNEAQ. The cysteine opens and the phenylalanine closes a CDR3 of 14 amino acids. The kept DNA is CDR3 alone, 42 bases in frame from the first base. Each collaborating institution followed its own protocols to collect whole blood in K2EDTA tubes. Collaborator samples were shipped for TCRbeta analysis as frozen whole blood, isolated PBMCs, or DNA extracted from either sample type. TCRbeta CDR3 regions were amplified from genomic DNA by means of the immunoSEQ Assay, a bias-controlled multiplex PCR. Under the source paper's analysis protocol: The number of nucleated cells in each sample was estimated from the amplification of reference gene primers within the assay. Sequence reads were collapsed and filtered to measure the absolute abundance of every unique TCRbeta CDR3 rearrangement. For each sample, productive Simpson clonality was calculated by taking the square root of Simpson's diversity index across productive rearrangements. The clones in this table, taken by TCRdb from immuneACCESS, are in-frame only. Not every clone is retained; where verified, under half of the shortfall comes from an unresolved V gene, and the cause of the rest is unknown. V, J and clone size are taken as reported in that table, and D and trimming were inferred from the DNA itself. Within this sample are under 200,000 clones, with approximately 86% of them counted one time only. The ten largest clones represent roughly 7% of the sample.

Specimen: peripheral blood. The TCR comes from a man aged 50 or older with active or convalescent COVID-19. The chain employs TRBV7-9 and TRBJ1-1, and perhaps TRBD1 as D gene, on 6 matching bases. The sequenced DNA: TGTGCCAGCTCCCGACAGGAGGTGAACACTGAAGCTTTCTTT. Its coded protein is CASSRQEVNTEAFF.